This entry lists 12 T cell receptor beta chains sequenced from one sample in a study of cytotoxic CD8 clonotypes in ibrutinib-treated CLL. Some clones are missing from TCRdb's copy, which holds only in-frame ones; the method was immunoSEQ multiplex PCR. Counted here are 60,000 to 70,000 clones, less than 60% occurring once; the ten biggest clones make up approximately 14%. Material: PBMCs, obtained after 12 months of ibrutinib treatment. The receptors originated from a human donor with chronic lymphocytic leukemia.

The CDR3 is CASGGTGELFF. The CDR3 DNA follows: TGTGCCAGCGGGGGGACCGGGGAGCTGTTTTTT. The chain carries TRBV9 and TRBJ2-2; the D gene is possibly TRBD2 (6 bases). The V gene lost 7 bases and the J gene lost 5 bases, with 6 bases spanning the gap. This CDR3 spans 11 amino acids. In germline, CDR1 is SGDLS, CDR2 YYNGEE.

The gene calls are TRBV6-5 and TRBJ2-3; the D gene is possibly TRBD2 (5 bases). The V end lost 4 bases, the J end lost 4 bases, and 15 bases lay between the germline ends. This CDR3 region has 15 residues. Germline V gives CDR1 MNHEY, CDR2 SVGAGI. The CDR3, as DNA: TGTGCCAGCAGTTGGGGAAGGGCCGGGGCAGATACGCAGTATTTT. Translating gives CASSWGRAGADTQYF.

The V gene is TRBV5-4, the J gene TRBJ1-1; maybe TRBD1 (6 bases). This CDR3 contains 15 residues. From germline, CDR1 is SGHNT and CDR2 YYREEE (reference sequence). The V end lost 4 bases, the J end lost 5 bases, and 18 bases lay between the germline ends. The CDR3 DNA is TGTGCCAGCAGCCCCTCGGGACACTACCTTACTGAAGCTTTCTTT. Its translation is CASSPSGHYLTEAFF.

This clone was seen only a few times. The CDR3: CASSELAGGGETQYF. DNA for the CDR3: TGTGCCAGCAGTGAATTAGCAGGGGGCGGAGAGACCCAGTACTTC. The chain combines TRBV6-1 with TRBJ2-5, with TRBD1 matching over 8 bases. Trimming removed 2 bases from V and 4 bases from J; junction bases left unmatched: 6. CDR3 length: 15 amino acids. Germline V lookup: CDR1 MNHNS, CDR2 SASEGT.

This chain connects TRBV6-4 to TRBJ1-2; 9 bases match TRBD1. The CDR3 runs to 13 residues. After removal of 3 bases from V and 5 bases from J, the junction contained 1 base not matched to a gene. CDR1 and CDR2 from the germline V gene are MRHNA and SNTAGT. The CDR3 here is CASSEDRGYGYTF. The CDR3 region has the DNA TGTGCCAGCAGTGAAGACAGGGGGTATGGCTACACCTTC.

The chain carries TRBV28 and TRBJ1-4, with D perhaps TRBD1 (5 bases). This CDR3 contains 16 residues. Per germline, CDR1 MDHEN and CDR2 SYDVKM. V was shortened by 4 bases and J by 8 bases, with 20 bases between the two germline ends. The CDR3 DNA reads as TGTGCCAGCAGTTCCGCTAGACAGTCCTGGGGGGAAAAACTGTTTTTT. This translates into CASSSARQSWGEKLFF.

Only a few counts were recorded for this clone. The rearrangement links TRBV6-1 to TRBJ1-1, with TRBD1 identical over 9 bases. V lost 2 bases and J lost 9; bases outside the gene matches: 10. Germline lookup yields CDR1 MNHNS and CDR2 SASEGT. This CDR3 is 15 amino acids long. This CDR3 reads CASSESGTGRFKAFF. DNA of the CDR3: TGTGCCAGCAGTGAATCAGGGACAGGGAGATTCAAAGCTTTCTTT.

This clone showed up many times. The chain employs TRBV5-1 and TRBJ2-3, with 11 bases identical to TRBD1. The CDR3 has 16 residues. V lost 0 bases, J lost 3 bases, and 3 bases stayed unmatched. Germline-derived CDR1 and CDR2 are SGHRS and YFSETQ. The CDR3 DNA reads TGCGCCAGCAGCTTGGCGGGGGACAGGGGGACAGATACGCAGTATTTT. Protein product: CASSLAGDRGTDTQYF.

This CDR3 is CASSLSPAGGSYNEQFF. CDR3 DNA: TGCGCCAGCAGCTTGAGTCCTGCGGGAGGGTCGTACAATGAGCAGTTCTTC. The chain links TRBV5-1 to TRBJ2-1; 9 bases are shared with TRBD2. V trimming: 1 base; J trimming: 4 bases; junction bases outside the gene matches: 9. Germline assignment: CDR1 SGHRS and CDR2 YFSETQ. The CDR3 has 17 residues.

The chain has TRBV4-2 and TRBJ2-4; possibly TRBD2 for D (5 bases). The CDR3 extends over 17 amino acids. The germline V gene encodes CDR1 LGHNA and CDR2 YNFKEQ. V was shortened by 0 bases and J by 2 bases, with 14 bases between the two germline ends. The CDR3 nucleotides are TGTGCCAGCAGCCAAGACCTGACGGGGAGTCCCAAAAACATTCAGTACTTC. This translates into CASSQDLTGSPKNIQYF.

The rearrangement links TRBV28 to TRBJ2-3, with D unclear. Trimming took 5 bases from V and 7 from J, leaving 16 bases between them. The CDR3 has 14 amino acids. Germline values: CDR1 MDHEN, CDR2 SYDVKM. The CDR3 sequence: CASSLGRSLNTQYF. The CDR3 bases are TGTGCCAGCAGTCTCGGACGGAGCCTAAATACGCAGTATTTT.

This chain's CDR3 is CATSREQGPGEKLFF. The CDR3 DNA follows: TGTGCCACCAGCAGAGAACAGGGGCCCGGTGAAAAACTGTTTTTT. The chain joins TRBV15 to TRBJ1-4; 7 nucleotides align to TRBD1. Germline assignment: CDR1 LNHNV and CDR2 YYDKDF (reference sequence). The CDR3 consists of 15 residues. J was trimmed by 7 bases and V by 0 bases; bases with no gene match: 5.